These T cell receptor beta chains were read from a single sample in a study of T-cell reconstitution after alpha-beta-depleted transplantation in children. TCRdb re-analysed the PCR reads in MiXCR, keeping a single row per CDR3 protein. Among fewer than 550,000 distinct CDR3 sequences, 16% were seen once, and the ten largest hold approximately 28%. Material: PBMCs, mostly from graft donor cells, obtained 360 days after TCRalphabeta/CD19-depleted stem cell transplant. The receptors shown here come from a boy under three years old who had a stem cell transplant for Wiskott-Aldrich syndrome, so the T cells may come from the graft donor. Each CDR3 is given with its conserved first and last residue. D genes are given only for firm matches. For some rows the clone size is stated as once, few or many, or as a class when expanded; others skip it.

-	few	TRBV7-8	TRBJ2-7	CASSLFTGWRTYEQYF	TGTGCCAGCAGCTTATTCACAGGTTGGAGGACCTACGAGCAGTACTTC
-	many	TRBV5-1	TRBJ2-7	CASSLRVSSYEQYF	TGCGCCAGCAGCTTGAGAGTGAGCTCCTACGAGCAGTACTTC
-	-	TRBV9	TRBJ2-5	CASSVTTRSETQYF	TGTGCCAGCAGCGTAACTACTAGATCCGAGACCCAGTACTTC
-	few	TRBV5-1	TRBJ2-2	CASSLVISGTNTGELFF	TGCGCCAGCAGCTTGGTTATTTCAGGAACGAACACCGGGGAGCTGTTTTTT
-	few	TRBV24-1	TRBJ2-7	CATSDSPGPEQYF	TGTGCCACCAGTGATTCGCCGGGCCCCGAGCAGTACTTC
-	few	TRBV7-9	TRBJ2-1	CASSLESSARAYNEQFF	TGTGCCAGCAGCTTAGAGAGTTCAGCTAGGGCCTACAATGAGCAGTTCTTC
-	-	TRBV5-1	TRBJ1-4	CASSPGRINEKLFF	TGCGCCAGCAGTCCGGGACGGATTAATGAAAAACTGTTTTTT
TRBD2	-	TRBV6-5	TRBJ2-3	CASSYIGGGADTQYF	TGTGCCAGCAGTTACATTGGCGGGGGGGCCGATACGCAGTATTTT
-	-	TRBV24-1	TRBJ2-1	CATSDSNYNEQFF	TGTGCCACCAGTGATTCCAACTACAATGAGCAGTTCTTC
-	-	TRBV12-3/TRBV12-4	TRBJ1-6	CASRKQGDDSPLHF	TGTGCCAGCCGTAAACAGGGTGATGATTCACCCCTCCACTTT
-	few	TRBV5-1	TRBJ2-1	CASSLTGGQLSGADNEQFF	TGCGCCAGCAGCTTAACAGGGGGACAACTAAGCGGGGCCGACAATGAGCAGTTCTTC
TRBD1	many	TRBV27	TRBJ1-6	CASSLFPHPGTENSPLHF	TGTGCCAGCAGTTTATTTCCACACCCCGGGACAGAGAATTCACCCCTCCACTTT
-	many	TRBV7-9	TRBJ1-1	CASSLSRGNTEAFF	TGTGCCAGCAGCTTAAGCCGAGGGAACACTGAAGCTTTCTTT
-	-	TRBV6-2/TRBV6-3	TRBJ2-7	CATGTSSYEQYF	TGTGCCACGGGGACATCTTCCTACGAGCAGTACTTC
TRBD2	many	TRBV5-6	TRBJ2-2	CASSLMQAGLGTGELFF	TGTGCCAGCAGCTTGATGCAAGCGGGATTGGGCACCGGGGAGCTGTTTTTT
-	few	TRBV11-2	TRBJ2-7	CASSLHPATYYEQYF	TGTGCCAGCAGCTTGCACCCCGCTACTTACTACGAGCAGTACTTC
-	many	TRBV7-2	TRBJ2-7	CASSLRWQTYEQYF	TGTGCCAGCAGCTTAAGGTGGCAGACCTACGAGCAGTACTTC
-	few	TRBV6-2/TRBV6-3	TRBJ1-2	CASSYSTGTVYGYTF	TGTGCCAGCAGTTACTCTACAGGGACCGTCTATGGCTACACCTTC
-	-	TRBV6-4	TRBJ2-1	CASSEIPGANEQFF	TGTGCCAGCAGTGAAATTCCCGGGGCTAATGAGCAGTTCTTC
-	-	TRBV7-2	TRBJ1-1	CASSSTGTGVNTEAFF	TGTGCCAGCAGCTCGACAGGAACGGGGGTGAACACTGAAGCTTTCTTT
-	-	TRBV6-2/TRBV6-3	TRBJ2-7	CASRGSVEQYF	TGTGCCAGCAGGGGTTCCGTCGAGCAGTACTTC
-	-	TRBV10-2	TRBJ2-7	CASSETGAGRTYEQYF	TGCGCCAGCAGTGAGACAGGGGCAGGGAGGACCTACGAGCAGTACTTC
TRBD1	-	TRBV5-1	TRBJ2-1	CASSLGRTGGLYNEQFF	TGCGCCAGCAGCTTGGGTAGGACAGGGGGCCTCTACAATGAGCAGTTCTTC
TRBD1	-	TRBV11-2	TRBJ2-2	CASSLGQGAPGELFF	TGTGCCAGCAGCTTAGGACAGGGGGCTCCGGGGGAGCTGTTTTTT
-	few	TRBV15	TRBJ1-2	CATSRRPNYGYTF	TGTGCCACCAGCAGAAGGCCTAACTATGGCTACACCTTC
-	-	TRBV20-1	TRBJ1-4	CSARVLPNEKLFF	TGCAGTGCCAGAGTCCTCCCTAATGAAAAACTGTTTTTT
-	-	TRBV5-1	TRBJ2-2	CASSLIVGELFF	TGCGCCAGCAGCTTGATCGTCGGGGAGCTGTTTTTT
TRBD2	few	TRBV4-2	TRBJ2-5	CASSQGTSGGGHQETQYF	TGTGCCAGCAGCCAAGGGACTAGCGGGGGGGGACACCAAGAGACCCAGTACTTC
TRBD1	few	TRBV11-2	TRBJ2-7	CASSFPGQGRGSYEQYF	TGTGCCAGCAGCTTCCCCGGACAGGGCCGAGGGTCCTACGAGCAGTACTTC
-	-	TRBV12-3/TRBV12-4	TRBJ1-5	CASRDSRSQPQHF	TGTGCCAGCAGGGACAGCAGGAGCCAGCCCCAGCATTTT
-	-	TRBV6-6	TRBJ1-1	CASSYLDTEAFF	TGTGCCAGCAGTTACTTGGATACTGAAGCTTTCTTT
TRBD2	-	TRBV20-1	TRBJ2-1	CSARDSRDYSYNEQFF	TGCAGTGCTAGAGATTCCCGGGACTACTCCTACAATGAGCAGTTCTTC
TRBD2	-	TRBV28	TRBJ2-4	CASSFGGKNIQYF	TGTGCCAGCAGTTTCGGGGGGAAAAACATTCAGTACTTC
TRBD2	few	TRBV7-9	TRBJ2-1	CASSPRDYYNEQFF	TGTGCCAGCAGCCCCCGGGACTACTACAATGAGCAGTTCTTC
-	-	TRBV12-3/TRBV12-4	TRBJ2-3	CASSLLEADTQYF	TGTGCCAGCAGTTTGCTAGAGGCAGATACGCAGTATTTT
-	-	TRBV6-5	TRBJ2-7	CASSYSAGPSGYEQYF	TGTGCCAGCAGTTACTCAGCAGGCCCTTCTGGCTACGAGCAGTACTTC
-	-	TRBV7-9	TRBJ2-5	CASSATQETQYF	TGTGCCAGCTCGGCTACGCAAGAGACCCAGTACTTC
-	few	TRBV7-2	TRBJ2-3	CASSWNSVSTDTQYF	TGTGCCAGCAGCTGGAACAGCGTCTCCACAGATACGCAGTATTTT
TRBD2	-	TRBV7-2	TRBJ2-7	CASSYSGDGVQYF	TGTGCCAGCAGCTATAGCGGGGATGGAGTGCAGTACTTC
-	-	TRBV5-1	TRBJ2-7	CASGRELYEQYF	TGCGCCAGCGGTCGGGAACTCTACGAGCAGTACTTC
TRBD2	-	TRBV20-1	TRBJ2-4	CSASWLAGAKNIQYF	TGCAGTGCTAGTTGGCTAGCGGGTGCCAAAAACATTCAGTACTTC